These T cell receptor beta chains were read from a single sample in a study of cytomegalovirus exposure and HLA in healthy donors. The table came from immunoSEQ multiplex PCR; TCRdb's copy has only in-frame clones and leaves some out. Seen here are about 130,000 clones, 75% to 85% observed once, and the top ten hold less than 3.5%. Sequenced sample: PBMCs. These receptor sequences come from a middle-aged man in good health and CMV-seronegative. CDR3s include the opening cysteine and the closing phenylalanine or tryptophan.

v_call	j_call	cdr3_aa
TRBV11-2	TRBJ1-4	CASSLRGSTNEKLFF
TRBV5-1	TRBJ1-4	CASSFLTGANEKLFF
TRBV7-2	-	CASSSAYEQYF
TRBV30	TRBJ2-5	CASLTERGPQETQYF
TRBV6-1	TRBJ1-3	CASSEFMAAGNTIYF
TRBV30	TRBJ2-7	CAWSVQWSGLAGAHSYEQYF
TRBV30	TRBJ1-4	CAWSVLVTNEKLFF
TRBV2	TRBJ1-1	CASSGTAMNTEAFF
TRBV6-5	TRBJ2-1	CASMGAGLRNEQFF
TRBV10-1	TRBJ1-1	CASSEGGSSREAFF
TRBV19	TRBJ1-6	CASSPQGVSSPLHF
TRBV14	TRBJ1-4	CASSQEGQGLSAEKLFF
TRBV18	TRBJ2-7	CASSPTGTGGAHYEQYF
TRBV2	TRBJ2-7	CASSLNREYEQYF
TRBV7-2	TRBJ2-7	CASSSGLAGGRSSYEQYF
TRBV6-1	TRBJ2-7	CASSAAGTGRYEQYF